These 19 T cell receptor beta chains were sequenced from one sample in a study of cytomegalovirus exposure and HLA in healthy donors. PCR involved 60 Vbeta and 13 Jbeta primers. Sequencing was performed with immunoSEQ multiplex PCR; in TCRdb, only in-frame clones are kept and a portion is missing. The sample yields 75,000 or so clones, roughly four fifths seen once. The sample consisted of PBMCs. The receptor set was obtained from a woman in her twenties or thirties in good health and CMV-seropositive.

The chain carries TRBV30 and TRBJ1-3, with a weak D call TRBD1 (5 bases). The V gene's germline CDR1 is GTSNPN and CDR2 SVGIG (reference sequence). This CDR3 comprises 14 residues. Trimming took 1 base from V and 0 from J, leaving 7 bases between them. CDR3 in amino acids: CAWSEGNSGNTIYF. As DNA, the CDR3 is TGTGCCTGGAGTGAGGGGAACTCTGGAAACACCATATATTTT.

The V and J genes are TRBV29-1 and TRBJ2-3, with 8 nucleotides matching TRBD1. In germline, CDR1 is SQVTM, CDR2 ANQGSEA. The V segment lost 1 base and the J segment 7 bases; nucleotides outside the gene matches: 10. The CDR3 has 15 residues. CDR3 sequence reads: CSVEGGDRLGYTQYF. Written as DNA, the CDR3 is TGCAGCGTTGAAGGTGGGGACAGGCTGGGGTATACGCAGTATTTT.

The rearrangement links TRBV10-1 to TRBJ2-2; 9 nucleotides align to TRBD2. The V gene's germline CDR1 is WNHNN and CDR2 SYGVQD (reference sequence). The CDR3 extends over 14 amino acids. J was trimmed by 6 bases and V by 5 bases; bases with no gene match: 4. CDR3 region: CASSPGLASGELFF. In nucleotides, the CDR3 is TGCGCCAGCAGTCCGGGACTAGCTTCCGGGGAGCTGTTTTTT.

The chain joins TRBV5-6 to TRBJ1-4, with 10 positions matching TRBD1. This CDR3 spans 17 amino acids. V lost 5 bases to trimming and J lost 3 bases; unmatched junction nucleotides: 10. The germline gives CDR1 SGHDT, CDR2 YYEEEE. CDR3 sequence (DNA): TGTGCCAGCAGTCTTGGACAGGGGGTCGGGTCTAATGAAAAACTGTTTTTT. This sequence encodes CASSLGQGVGSNEKLFF.

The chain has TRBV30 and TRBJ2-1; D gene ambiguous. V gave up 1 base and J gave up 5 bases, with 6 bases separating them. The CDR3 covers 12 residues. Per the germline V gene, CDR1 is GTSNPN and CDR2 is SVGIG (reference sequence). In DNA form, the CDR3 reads TGTGCCTGGAGTGCCCAGAACAATGAGCAGTTCTTC. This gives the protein CAWSAQNNEQFF.

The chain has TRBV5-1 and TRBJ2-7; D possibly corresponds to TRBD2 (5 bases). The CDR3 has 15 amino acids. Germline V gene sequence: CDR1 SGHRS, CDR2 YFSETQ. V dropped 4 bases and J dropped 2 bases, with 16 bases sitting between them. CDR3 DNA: TGCGCCAGCAGCCCGTGGACTCGCGAAACCTACGAGCAGTACTTC. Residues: CASSPWTRETYEQYF.

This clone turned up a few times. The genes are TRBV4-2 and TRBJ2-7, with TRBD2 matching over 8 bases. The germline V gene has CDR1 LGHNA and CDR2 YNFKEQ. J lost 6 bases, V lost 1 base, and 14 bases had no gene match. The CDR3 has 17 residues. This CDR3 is CASSQARGGQGGGEQYF. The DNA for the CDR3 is TGTGCCAGCAGCCAAGCCCGGGGGGGGCAGGGTGGGGGCGAGCAGTACTTC.

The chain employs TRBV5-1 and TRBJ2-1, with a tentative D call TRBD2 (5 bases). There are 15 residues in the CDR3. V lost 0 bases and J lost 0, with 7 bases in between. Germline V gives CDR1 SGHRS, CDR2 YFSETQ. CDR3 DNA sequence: TGCGCCAGCAGCTTGGGTGGGAGCTCCTACAATGAGCAGTTCTTC. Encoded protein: CASSLGGSSYNEQFF.

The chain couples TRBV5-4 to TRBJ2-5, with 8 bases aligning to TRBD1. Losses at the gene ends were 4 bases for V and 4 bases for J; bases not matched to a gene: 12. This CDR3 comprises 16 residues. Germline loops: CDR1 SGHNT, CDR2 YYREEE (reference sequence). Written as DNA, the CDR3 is TGTGCCAGCAGCCTTGATCCGGGACAGGATGGAGAGACCCAGTACTTC. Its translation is CASSLDPGQDGETQYF.

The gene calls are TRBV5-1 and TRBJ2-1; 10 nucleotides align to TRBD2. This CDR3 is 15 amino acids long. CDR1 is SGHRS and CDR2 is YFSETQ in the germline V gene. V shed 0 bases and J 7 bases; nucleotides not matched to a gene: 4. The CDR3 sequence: CASSLGSSGSNEQFF. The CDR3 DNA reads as TGCGCCAGCAGCTTGGGGTCTAGCGGGAGTAATGAGCAGTTCTTC.

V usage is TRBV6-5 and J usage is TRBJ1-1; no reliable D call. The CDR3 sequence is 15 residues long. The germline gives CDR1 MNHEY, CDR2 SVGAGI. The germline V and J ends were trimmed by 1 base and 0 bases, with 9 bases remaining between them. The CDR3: CASSYFGPLNTEAFF. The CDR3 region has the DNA TGTGCCAGCAGTTACTTCGGTCCCTTGAACACTGAAGCTTTCTTT.

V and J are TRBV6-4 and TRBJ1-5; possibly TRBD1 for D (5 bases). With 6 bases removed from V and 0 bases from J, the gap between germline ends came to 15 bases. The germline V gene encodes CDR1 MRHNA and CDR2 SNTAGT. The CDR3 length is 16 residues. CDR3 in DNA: TGTGCCAGCAGCCGCCGACAGTACTCTAGCAATCAGCCCCAGCATTTT. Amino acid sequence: CASSRRQYSSNQPQHF.

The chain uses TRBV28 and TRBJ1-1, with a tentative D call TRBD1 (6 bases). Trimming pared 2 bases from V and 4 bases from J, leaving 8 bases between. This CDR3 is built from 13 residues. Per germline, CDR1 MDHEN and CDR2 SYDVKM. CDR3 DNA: TGTGCCAGCAGTTTACCAGGGGCCACTGAAGCTTTCTTT. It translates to CASSLPGATEAFF.

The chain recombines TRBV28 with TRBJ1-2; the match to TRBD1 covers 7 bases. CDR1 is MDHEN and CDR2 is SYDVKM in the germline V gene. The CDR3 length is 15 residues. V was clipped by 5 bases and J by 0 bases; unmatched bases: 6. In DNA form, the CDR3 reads TGTGCCAGCAGTATTGGGACAGATCCTAACTATGGCTACACCTTC. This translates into CASSIGTDPNYGYTF.

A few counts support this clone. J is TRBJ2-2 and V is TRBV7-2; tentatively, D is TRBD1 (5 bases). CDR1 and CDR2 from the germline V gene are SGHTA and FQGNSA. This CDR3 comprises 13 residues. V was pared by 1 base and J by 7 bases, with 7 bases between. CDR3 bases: TGTGCCAGCAGCTTAGGACAGAACGGGGAGCTGTTTTTT. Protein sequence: CASSLGQNGELFF.

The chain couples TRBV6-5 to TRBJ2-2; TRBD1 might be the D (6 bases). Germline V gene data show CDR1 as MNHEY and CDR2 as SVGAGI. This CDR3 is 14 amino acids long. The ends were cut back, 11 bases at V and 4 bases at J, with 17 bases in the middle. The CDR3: CAAGGQRITGELFF. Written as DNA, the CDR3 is TGTGCCGCGGGCGGACAGAGGATCACCGGGGAGCTGTTTTTT.

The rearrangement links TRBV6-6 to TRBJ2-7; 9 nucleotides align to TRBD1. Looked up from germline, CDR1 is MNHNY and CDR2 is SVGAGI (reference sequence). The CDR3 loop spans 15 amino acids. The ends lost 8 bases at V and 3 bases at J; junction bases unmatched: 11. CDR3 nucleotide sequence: TGTGCCAGCCAACCCGGGACAGGGCGATACTACGAGCAGTACTTC. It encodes CASQPGTGRYYEQYF.

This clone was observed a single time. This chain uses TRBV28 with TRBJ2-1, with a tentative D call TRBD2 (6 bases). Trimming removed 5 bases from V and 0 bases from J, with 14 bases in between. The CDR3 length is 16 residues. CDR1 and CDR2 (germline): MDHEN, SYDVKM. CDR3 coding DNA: TGTGCCAGCAGTCCCCCCCGGACTACCTCCTACAATGAGCAGTTCTTC. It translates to CASSPPRTTSYNEQFF. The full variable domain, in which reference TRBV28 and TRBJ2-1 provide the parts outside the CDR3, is DVKVTQSSRYLVKRTGEKVFLECVQDMDHENMFWYRQDPGLGLRLIYFSYDVKMKEKGDIPEGYSVSREKKERFSLILESASTNQTSMYLCASSPPRTTSYNEQFFGPGTRLTVL.

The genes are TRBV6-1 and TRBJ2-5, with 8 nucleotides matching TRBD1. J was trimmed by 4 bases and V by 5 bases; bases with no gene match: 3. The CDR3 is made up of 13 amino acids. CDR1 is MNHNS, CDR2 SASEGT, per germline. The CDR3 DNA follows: TGTGCCAGCAGTCCCGACAGGGGAGAGACCCAGTACTTC. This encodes CASSPDRGETQYF.